A single sample is the source of the 9 T cell receptor beta chains below, sequenced in a study of T cell responses to AZD1222 COVID-19 vaccine (dated by TCRdb to the early 2020s). The time point label on this specimen signifies: baseline before first vaccination. The library was produced with the immunoSEQ multiplex PCR assay. TCRdb carries this immuneACCESS record with in-frame sequences only. Its versions omit some clonotypes, under half of them owing to an unresolved V gene in the studies checked, with the rest unexplained. Here the sample has roughly 91,000 clones; around nine tenths occur a single time. Around 3% of the sample is in the top ten clones. This specimen consisted of peripheral blood, obtained on day 0 of AZD1222 vaccination. All receptors come from an adult in good health.

The chain couples TRBV28 to TRBJ2-7; the match to TRBD1 covers 7 bases. Germline lookup yields CDR1 MDHEN and CDR2 SYDVKM. V shed 1 base, J shed 3 bases, and the junction held 6 bases outside the gene matches. The CDR3 is made up of 15 amino acids. Here the CDR3 reads CASSLLGGPLYEQYF. In DNA form, the CDR3 reads TGTGCCAGCAGTTTATTAGGGGGCCCCCTCTACGAGCAGTACTTC.

The rearrangement joins TRBV3-1 (or the pseudogene TRBV3-2) to TRBJ1-6; no reliable D call. The CDR3 runs 14 residues. V shed 5 bases and J shed 7 bases, with 12 bases lying between them. CDR1 LGHDT and CDR2 YNNKEL come from the germline V gene (reference sequence). The CDR3 loop is CASSIMVENSPLHF. In DNA, the CDR3 is TGTGCCAGCAGCATCATGGTGGAAAATTCACCCCTCCACTTT.

V is TRBV11-2 and J is TRBJ1-1; 7 nucleotides match TRBD1. The length of the CDR3 is 13 residues. CDR1 SGHAT and CDR2 FQNNGV come from the germline V gene. V dropped 10 bases and J dropped 1; count of bases not matched to a gene: 6. The CDR3 sequence is CATPGDRNTEAFF. The CDR3 nucleotides read TGTGCCACTCCTGGGGACAGGAACACTGAAGCTTTCTTT.

This chain uses TRBV19 with TRBJ2-6; no clear D. The length of the CDR3 is 15 residues. Germline assignment: CDR1 LNHDA and CDR2 SQIVND (reference sequence). The V and J ends lost 2 bases and 1 base respectively, with 6 bases between them. The CDR3 here is CASSILVSGANVLTF. In DNA form, the CDR3 reads TGTGCCAGTAGTATATTGGTTTCTGGGGCCAACGTCCTGACTTTC.

The V and J genes are TRBV6-5 and TRBJ1-2; D call uncertain. CDR1 MNHEY and CDR2 SVGAGI come from the germline V gene. V was trimmed by 6 bases and J by 1 base, leaving 12 bases between them. This CDR3 is 14 amino acids long. The DNA of the CDR3 is TGTGCCAGCAGCCGAGGACGGTTTAACTATGGCTACACCTTC. It encodes CASSRGRFNYGYTF.

This rearrangement joins TRBV3-1 (or the pseudogene TRBV3-2) to TRBJ2-7, with D tentatively TRBD1 (5 bases). Trimming took off 1 base at V and 2 bases at J, with 12 bases between the two ends. Germline V gives CDR1 LGHDT, CDR2 YNNKEL (reference sequence). The CDR3 extends over 15 amino acids. The CDR3: CASSQARGGAYEQYF. CDR3 sequence (DNA): TGTGCCAGCAGCCAAGCAAGGGGTGGCGCCTACGAGCAGTACTTC.

The chain uses TRBV6-5 and TRBJ2-3; no clear D gene. Trimming left V 2 bases short and J 0 bases short, with 6 bases between. Germline CDR1 and CDR2: MNHEY and SVGAGI. The CDR3 extends over 14 amino acids. The CDR3 protein is CASSYRRSTDTQYF. Written as DNA, the CDR3 is TGTGCCAGCAGTTACCGGCGGAGCACAGATACGCAGTATTTT.

This clone was observed once. The CDR3 loop reads CASSGQNYGYTF. CDR3 coding DNA: TGTGCCAGCAGTGGACAGAACTATGGCTACACCTTC. This chain connects TRBV12-3 or TRBV12-4 to TRBJ1-2; D possibly corresponds to TRBD1 (6 bases). Trimming removed 5 bases from V and 2 bases from J, with 6 bases in between. This CDR3 comprises 12 residues.

The chain couples TRBV18 to TRBJ2-7; 8 nucleotides agree with TRBD1. Germline lookup yields CDR1 KGHSH and CDR2 LQKENI. V lost 2 bases, J lost 6 bases, and 12 bases stayed unmatched. CDR3 length: 16 amino acids. The CDR3 is CASSPAASRQGLEQYF. Here the CDR3 DNA reads TGTGCCAGCTCACCAGCGGCGTCACGACAGGGGCTCGAGCAGTACTTC.